Each of the 18 T cell receptor beta chains below was sequenced from the same sample in a study of shared clonotypes between healthy human individuals. CD45RO-negative CD8 cells positively selected for CCR7 made up the naive population, which excluded terminally differentiated effector memory CD45RA+ cells. Sequencing used immunoSEQ multiplex PCR; TCRdb keeps in-frame clones, though not all of them. The table includes approximately 2,000,000 clones, around 93% detected once. The sample was naive CD8+ T cells from PBMCs. These receptor sequences come from a man aged 18-30 years in good health. Some clones in this sample may be carry-over from other donors' samples.

V gene TRBV13 combines with J gene TRBJ2-2; D remains ambiguous. V was clipped by 0 bases and J by 2 bases, with 7 bases between them. Germline CDR1 reads PRHDT; CDR2 reads FYEKMQ (reference sequence). This CDR3 is 15 amino acids long. The CDR3 loop is CASSLGRVNTGELFF. The CDR3 DNA follows: TGTGCCAGCAGCTTAGGCCGCGTTAACACCGGGGAGCTGTTTTTT.

The J gene is TRBJ1-5, the V gene TRBV28; D is uncertain. The CDR3 extends over 12 amino acids. The V gene lost 6 bases and the J gene lost 7 bases, with 10 bases spanning the gap. Looked up from germline, CDR1 is MDHEN and CDR2 is SYDVKM. This CDR3 reads CASSLFQQPQHF. CDR3 nucleotide sequence: TGTGCCAGCAGCCTATTTCAGCAGCCCCAGCATTTT.

This clone was picked up a small number of times. The CDR3 coding sequence is TGTGCCAGCAGCGCCGGGACAGCCTATGGCTACACCTTC. Its protein is CASSAGTAYGYTF. The chain joins TRBV27 to TRBJ1-2; 7 bases map to TRBD1. Germline lookup yields CDR1 MNHEY and CDR2 SMNVEV (reference sequence). The V gene end was trimmed by 6 bases and the J gene end by 4 bases; junction bases not matched to a gene: 5. The CDR3 sequence is 13 residues long.

The J gene is TRBJ1-3, the V gene TRBV6-1; possibly TRBD1 for D (5 bases). The CDR3 totals 15 residues. With 6 bases removed from V and 0 bases from J, the gap between germline ends came to 12 bases. Germline lookup yields CDR1 MNHNS and CDR2 SASEGT. The CDR3 sequence: CASRAGRSSGNTIYF. The CDR3 bases are TGTGCCAGCAGGGCGGGACGGAGCTCTGGAAACACCATATATTTT.

The rearrangement uses TRBV11-2 and TRBJ2-1; D uncertain. The CDR3 runs to 16 residues. V lost 3 bases, J lost 0 bases, and 12 bases lay in between. Germline V gene data show CDR1 as SGHAT and CDR2 as FQNNGV. CDR3 DNA: TGTGCCAGCAGCTTCACCAGGCTACTCTCCTACAATGAGCAGTTCTTC. Protein: CASSFTRLLSYNEQFF. Combining the CDR3 with reference TRBV11-2 and TRBJ2-1 gives the whole variable domain EAGVAQSPRYKIIEKRQSVAFWCNPISGHATLYWYQQILGQGPKLLIQFQNNGVVDDSQLPKDRFSAERLKGVDSTLKIQPAKLEDSAVYLCASSFTRLLSYNEQFFGPGTRLTVL.

The chain joins TRBV14 to TRBJ2-1, with 13 bases aligning to TRBD2. Germline values: CDR1 SGHDN, CDR2 FVKESK. This CDR3 has 16 amino acids. The junction had 6 bases not matched to a gene; V was cut back by 5 bases and J by 5 bases. Here the CDR3 DNA reads TGTGCCAGCAGCTACCCCGGGACTAGCGGGGACAATGAGCAGTTCTTC. Translating gives CASSYPGTSGDNEQFF.

This chain joins TRBV9 and TRBJ2-5, with D perhaps TRBD2 (6 bases). The CDR3 is made up of 14 amino acids. V was pared by 0 bases and J by 4 bases, with 10 bases between. Germline loops: CDR1 SGDLS, CDR2 YYNGEE. The CDR3 is CASSVDQGGETQYF. The CDR3 DNA reads as TGTGCCAGCAGCGTAGATCAGGGAGGAGAGACCCAGTACTTC.

The chain carries TRBV18 and TRBJ2-6; tentative D call: TRBD1 (6 bases). The CDR3 extends over 17 amino acids. V lost 3 bases and J 0 bases, leaving 12 bases between the germline ends. From germline, CDR1 is KGHSH and CDR2 LQKENI. The CDR3: CASSPLGHPSGANVLTF. CDR3 in DNA: TGTGCCAGCTCACCGCTGGGACACCCCTCTGGGGCCAACGTCCTGACTTTC.

This sequence joins TRBV27 and TRBJ2-6; D is unclear. From germline, CDR1 is MNHEY and CDR2 SMNVEV (reference sequence). The CDR3 runs 14 residues. Trimming stripped 5 bases from V and 1 base from J, with 6 bases between. As DNA, the CDR3 is TGTGCCAGCAGTGTGATGTCTGGGGCCAACGTCCTGACTTTC. This translates into CASSVMSGANVLTF. The full variable domain, its missing parts supplied by reference TRBV27 and TRBJ2-6, is EAQVTQNPRYLITVTGKKLTVTCSQNMNHEYMSWYRQDPGLGLRQIYYSMNVEVTDKGDVPEGYKVSRKEKRNFPLILESPSPNQTSLYFCASSVMSGANVLTFGAGSRLTVL.

This clone was detected only a few times. Other DNA sequences in the same sample also yield this CDR3. The chain employs TRBV7-9 and TRBJ1-1; D call uncertain. CDR3 length equals 12 residues. Germline assignment: CDR1 SEHNR and CDR2 FQNEAQ (reference sequence). V was cut by 0 bases and J by 4 bases, with 3 bases left in between. The DNA for the CDR3 is TGTGCCAGCAGCTTAGCTGGCACTGAAGCTTTCTTT. It specifies CASSLAGTEAFF. The full variable domain, in which reference TRBV7-9 and TRBJ1-1 provide the parts outside the CDR3, is DTGVSQNPRHKITKRGQNVTFRCDPISEHNRLYWYRQTLGQGPEFLTYFQNEAQLEKSRLLSDRFSAERPKGSFSTLEIQRTEQGDSAMYLCASSLAGTEAFFGQGTRLTVV.

The V call is TRBV9, the J call TRBJ2-1; tentative D call: TRBD1 (5 bases). V lost 4 bases and J 4 bases, leaving 18 bases between the germline ends. The germline V gene has CDR1 SGDLS and CDR2 YYNGEE. This CDR3 has 16 residues. The CDR3 spells CASSPPTGQAYNEQFF. CDR3 bases: TGTGCCAGCAGCCCTCCGACTGGACAAGCTTACAATGAGCAGTTCTTC.

The chain has TRBV15 and TRBJ2-7; D may be TRBD1 or TRBD2 (5 bases each). The CDR3 has 12 residues. CDR1 LNHNV and CDR2 YYDKDF come from the germline V gene (reference sequence). Trimming left V 8 bases short and J 4 bases short, with 12 bases between. The DNA for the CDR3 is TGTGCCACCCGGGACGGAAAATACGAGCAGTACTTC. This codes for CATRDGKYEQYF. The full variable domain, completed using reference TRBV15 and TRBJ2-7, is DAMVIQNPRYQVTQFGKPVTLSCSQTLNHNVMYWYQQKSSQAPKLLFHYYDKDFNNEADTPDNFQSRRPNTSFCFLDIRSPGLGDTAMYLCATRDGKYEQYFGPGTRLTVT.

This chain joins TRBV7-2 and TRBJ2-7; no clear D. V lost 4 bases to trimming and J lost 2 bases, with 15 bases between them. The CDR3 totals 15 residues. Germline V CDR1 and CDR2: SGHTA, FQGNSA. The CDR3 nucleotides are TGTGCCAGCAGCTCTTCTGAAGTTTTCACCTACGAGCAGTACTTC. It encodes CASSSSEVFTYEQYF. The full variable domain, rest sourced from reference TRBV7-2 and TRBJ2-7, is GAGVSQSPSNKVTEKGKDVELRCDPISGHTALYWYRQSLGQGLEFLIYFQGNSAPDKSGLPSDRFSAERTGGSVSTLTIQRTQQEDSAVYLCASSSSEVFTYEQYFGPGTRLTVT.

V usage is TRBV5-6 and J usage is TRBJ2-7; no reliable D call. Germline V lookup: CDR1 SGHDT, CDR2 YYEEEE. The length of the CDR3 is 16 residues. Trimming left V 0 bases short and J 0 bases short, with 13 bases between. CDR3 residues: CASSLATSFPSYEQYF. The CDR3 coding sequence is TGTGCCAGCAGCTTGGCCACCTCCTTCCCCTCCTACGAGCAGTACTTC.

The chain joins TRBV11-2 to TRBJ1-3; D call uncertain. Trimming left V 0 bases short and J 2 bases short, with 8 bases between. The germline CDR1 and CDR2 sequences are SGHAT and FQNNGV. This CDR3 region has 15 residues. This CDR3 reads CASSLDMTPGNTIYF. CDR3 DNA sequence: TGTGCCAGCAGCTTAGATATGACCCCTGGAAACACCATATATTTT. The variable domain in full, completed from reference TRBV11-2 and TRBJ1-3, reads EAGVAQSPRYKIIEKRQSVAFWCNPISGHATLYWYQQILGQGPKLLIQFQNNGVVDDSQLPKDRFSAERLKGVDSTLKIQPAKLEDSAVYLCASSLDMTPGNTIYFGEGSWLTVV.

Remarks on this clone: Other DNA sequences in this specimen translate into the identical CDR3. The J gene is TRBJ2-7, the V gene TRBV27; D possibly corresponds to TRBD2 (5 bases). CDR3 length: 13 residues. Trimming removed 5 bases from V and 3 bases from J, with 11 bases in between. Germline-derived CDR1 and CDR2 are MNHEY and SMNVEV (reference sequence). The CDR3 DNA reads as TGTGCCAGCAGTCCAGGACTGAGCTACGAGCAGTACTTC. This encodes CASSPGLSYEQYF.

DNA of the CDR3: TGTGCCAGCAGCTCCCGACAGGGAAGCTCCTACAATGAGCAGTTCTTC. It translates to CASSSRQGSSYNEQFF. The chain uses TRBV9 and TRBJ2-1; TRBD1 aligns across 7 bases. The CDR3 has 16 amino acids. Germline V gene sequence: CDR1 SGDLS, CDR2 YYNGEE. The junction had 7 bases not matched to a gene; V was cut back by 4 bases and J by 0 bases. Complete variable domain (other parts from reference TRBV9 and TRBJ2-1): DSGVTQTPKHLITATGQRVTLRCSPRSGDLSVYWYQQSLDQGLQFLIQYYNGEERAKGNILERFSAQQFPDLHSELNLSSLELGDSALYFCASSSRQGSSYNEQFFGPGTRLTVL.

This clone was recorded a few times. The rearrangement links TRBV28 to TRBJ1-5, with TRBD1 as a possible D gene (5 bases). Germline V gene lookup returns CDR1 MDHEN and CDR2 SYDVKM. V lost 6 bases and J lost 12, with 18 bases in between. The CDR3 loop spans 13 amino acids. CDR3 sequence reads: CASRGLGVEVQHF. CDR3 nucleotides: TGTGCCAGCAGGGGCCTGGGGGTTGAGGTCCAGCATTTT.